This T cell receptor beta chain was documented in a study of OX40 agonist ivuxolimab in advanced cancers. Only in-frame clones appear in the TCRdb table, and some are missing; sequencing was by immunoSEQ multiplex PCR. The table shows around 130,000 clones, with just under 95% occurring only once. Germline CDR1 reads MNHNS; CDR2 reads SASEGT. With 4 bases removed from V and 0 bases from J, the gap between germline ends came to 7 bases. The CDR3 length is 14 residues. The chain joins TRBV6-1 to TRBJ1-5; D gene ambiguous. This sequence was found in an adult with an advanced solid tumor such as melanoma, head and neck, liver or kidney cancer. The material was CD4+ or CD8+ T cells sorted from blood, obtained in a trial of the OX40 agonist ivuxolimab. CDR3 sequence reads: CASSAADSNQPQHF. In DNA form, the CDR3 reads TGTGCCAGCAGTGCCGCAGATAGCAATCAGCCCCAGCATTTT.